This TCR beta chain was sequenced in a study of blood T cell repertoires in COVID-19. Turning to the study itself: Researchers got acute and convalescent COVID-19 samples from the United States, Italy and Spain. Nucleic acid was either cDNA or gDNA, and it came from T cells, B-cell-depleted T cells, or PBMCs.

A note on this clone: At one of its ends the junction is not consistent with the germline gene, which may arise from a read error.

Per the authors' pipeline: Scientists estimated how many nucleated cells there were by amplifying reference gene primers. Libraries were prepared by immunoSEQ multiplex PCR; TCRdb keeps only in-frame clonotypes and omits some of them. Clone size and the V and J calls come from that table; the DNA yielded D and trimming. This sample has about 140,000 clones; about 86% occur once, and the top ten carry approximately 8.3%. The CDR3 has 13 amino acids. Germline V gives CDR1 SGHNT, CDR2 YENEEA. This receptor was taken from an older woman with acute or convalescent COVID-19. This chain uses TRBV11-3 with TRBJ1-1; TRBD1 is a possible D gene (5 bases). Specimen: peripheral blood. CDR3 protein: CASSLGGGTGAFF. CDR3 in DNA: TGTGCCAGCAGCTTAGGGGGCGGAACTGGAGCTTTCTTT.